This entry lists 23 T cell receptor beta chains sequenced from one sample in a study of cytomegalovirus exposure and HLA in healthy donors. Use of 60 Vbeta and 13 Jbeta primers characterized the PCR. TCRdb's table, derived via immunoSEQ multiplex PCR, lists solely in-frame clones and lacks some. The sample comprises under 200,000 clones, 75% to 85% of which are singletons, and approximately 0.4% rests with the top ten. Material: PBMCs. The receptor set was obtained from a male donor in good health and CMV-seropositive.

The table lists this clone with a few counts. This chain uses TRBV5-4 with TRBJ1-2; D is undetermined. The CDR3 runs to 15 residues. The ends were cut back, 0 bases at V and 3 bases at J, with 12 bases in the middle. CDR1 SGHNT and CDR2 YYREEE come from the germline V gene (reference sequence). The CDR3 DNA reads TGTGCCAGCAGCTTGGAAGTAAAGGCGGACTATGGCTACACCTTC. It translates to CASSLEVKADYGYTF.

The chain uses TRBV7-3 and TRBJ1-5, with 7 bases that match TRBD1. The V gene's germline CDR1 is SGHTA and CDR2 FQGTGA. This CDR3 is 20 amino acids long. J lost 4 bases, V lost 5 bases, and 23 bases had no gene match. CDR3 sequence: CASSQAIKDGRDSVNQPQHF. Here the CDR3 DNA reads TGTGCCAGCAGCCAGGCAATCAAGGATGGAAGGGACAGCGTAAATCAGCCCCAGCATTTT.

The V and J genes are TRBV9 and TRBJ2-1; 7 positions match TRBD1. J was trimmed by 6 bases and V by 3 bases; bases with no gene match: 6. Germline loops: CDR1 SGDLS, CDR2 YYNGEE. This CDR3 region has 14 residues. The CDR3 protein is CASSGWTGSNEQFF. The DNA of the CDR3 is TGTGCCAGCAGCGGATGGACAGGTAGCAATGAGCAGTTCTTC.

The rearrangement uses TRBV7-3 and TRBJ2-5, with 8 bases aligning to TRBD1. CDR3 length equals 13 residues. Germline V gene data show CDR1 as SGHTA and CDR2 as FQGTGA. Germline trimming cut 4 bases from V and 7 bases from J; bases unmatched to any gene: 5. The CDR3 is CASSSGQAGTQYF. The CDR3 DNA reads TGTGCCAGCAGCTCGGGACAGGCTGGGACCCAGTACTTC. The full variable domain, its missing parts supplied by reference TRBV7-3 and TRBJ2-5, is GAGVSQTPSNKVTEKGKYVELRCDPISGHTALYWYRQSLGQGPEFLIYFQGTGAADDSGLPNDRFFAVRPEGSVSTLKIQRTERGDSAVYLCASSSGQAGTQYFGPGTRLLVL.

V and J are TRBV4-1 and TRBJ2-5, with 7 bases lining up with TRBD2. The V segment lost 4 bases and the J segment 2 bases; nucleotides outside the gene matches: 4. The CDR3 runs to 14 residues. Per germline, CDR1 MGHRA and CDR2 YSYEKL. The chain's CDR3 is CASSPGRGQETQYF. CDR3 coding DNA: TGCGCCAGCAGCCCCGGGCGGGGGCAAGAGACCCAGTACTTC.

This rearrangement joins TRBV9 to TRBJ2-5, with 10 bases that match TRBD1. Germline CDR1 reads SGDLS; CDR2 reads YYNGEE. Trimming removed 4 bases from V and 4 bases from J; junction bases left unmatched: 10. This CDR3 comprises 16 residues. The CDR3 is CASSPRQGASRETQYF. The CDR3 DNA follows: TGTGCCAGCAGCCCACGACAGGGGGCTTCCCGAGAGACCCAGTACTTC.

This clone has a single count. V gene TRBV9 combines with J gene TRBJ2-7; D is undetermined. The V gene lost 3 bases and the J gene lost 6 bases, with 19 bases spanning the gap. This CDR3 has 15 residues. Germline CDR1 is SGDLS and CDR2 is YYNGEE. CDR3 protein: CASSETPTTVLEQYF. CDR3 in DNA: TGTGCCAGCAGCGAGACGCCTACGACTGTCCTCGAGCAGTACTTC.

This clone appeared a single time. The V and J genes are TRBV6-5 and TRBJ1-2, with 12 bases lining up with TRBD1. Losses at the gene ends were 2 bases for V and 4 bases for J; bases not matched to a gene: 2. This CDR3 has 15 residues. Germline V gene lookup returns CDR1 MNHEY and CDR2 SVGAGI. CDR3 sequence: CASSYGGQGAYGYTF. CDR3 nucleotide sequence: TGTGCCAGCAGTTACGGGGGACAGGGGGCCTATGGCTACACCTTC.

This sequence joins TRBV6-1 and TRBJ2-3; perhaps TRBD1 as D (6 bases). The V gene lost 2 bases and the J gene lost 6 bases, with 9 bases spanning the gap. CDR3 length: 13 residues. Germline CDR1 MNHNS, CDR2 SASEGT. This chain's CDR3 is CASSEQGWDTQYF. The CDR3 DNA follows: TGTGCCAGCAGTGAACAGGGGTGGGATACGCAGTATTTT.

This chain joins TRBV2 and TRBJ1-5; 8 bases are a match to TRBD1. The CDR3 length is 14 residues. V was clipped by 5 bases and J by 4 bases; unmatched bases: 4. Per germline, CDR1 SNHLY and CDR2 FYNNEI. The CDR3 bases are TGTGCCAGCAGTACCGGACAGGGAAATCAGCCCCAGCATTTT. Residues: CASSTGQGNQPQHF.

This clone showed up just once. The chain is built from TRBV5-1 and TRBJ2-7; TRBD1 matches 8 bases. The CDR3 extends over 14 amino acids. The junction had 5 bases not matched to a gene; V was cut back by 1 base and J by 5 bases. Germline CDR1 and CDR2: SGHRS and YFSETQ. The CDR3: CASSLRGQEDEQYF. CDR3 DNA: TGCGCCAGCAGCTTGAGGGGACAGGAGGACGAGCAGTACTTC. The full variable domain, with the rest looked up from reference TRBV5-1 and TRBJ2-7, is KAGVTQTPRYLIKTRGQQVTLSCSPISGHRSVSWYQQTPGQGLQFLFEYFSETQRNKGNFPGRFSGRQFSNSRSEMNVSTLELGDSALYLCASSLRGQEDEQYFGPGTRLTVT.

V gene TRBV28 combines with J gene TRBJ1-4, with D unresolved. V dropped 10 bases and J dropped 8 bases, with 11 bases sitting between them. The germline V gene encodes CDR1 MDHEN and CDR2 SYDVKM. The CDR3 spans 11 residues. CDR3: CATQATEKLFF. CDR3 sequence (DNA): TGTGCCACGCAGGCGACCGAAAAACTGTTTTTT. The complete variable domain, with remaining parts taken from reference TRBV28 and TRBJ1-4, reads DVKVTQSSRYLVKRTGEKVFLECVQDMDHENMFWYRQDPGLGLRLIYFSYDVKMKEKGDIPEGYSVSREKKERFSLILESASTNQTSMYLCATQATEKLFFGSGTQLSVL.

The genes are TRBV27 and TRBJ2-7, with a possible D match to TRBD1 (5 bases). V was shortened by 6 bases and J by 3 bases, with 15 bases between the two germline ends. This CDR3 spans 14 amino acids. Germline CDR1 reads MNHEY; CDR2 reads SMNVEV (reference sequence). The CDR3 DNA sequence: TGTGCCAGCAGCTATACTTCTCAGGGCTACGAGCAGTACTTC. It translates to CASSYTSQGYEQYF.

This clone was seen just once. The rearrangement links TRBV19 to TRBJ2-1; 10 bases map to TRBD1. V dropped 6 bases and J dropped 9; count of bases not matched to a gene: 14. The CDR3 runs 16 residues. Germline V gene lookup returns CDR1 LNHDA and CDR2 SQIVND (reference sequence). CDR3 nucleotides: TGTGCCAGTAGGGCGGGACAGGGGCGTGTGGTAGGTGAGCAGTTCTTC. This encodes CASRAGQGRVVGEQFF.

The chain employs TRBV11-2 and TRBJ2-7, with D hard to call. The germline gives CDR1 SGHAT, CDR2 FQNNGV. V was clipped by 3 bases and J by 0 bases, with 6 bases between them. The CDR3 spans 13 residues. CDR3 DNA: TGTGCCAGCAGCTTGGAGTACTCCTACGAGCAGTACTTC. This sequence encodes CASSLEYSYEQYF.

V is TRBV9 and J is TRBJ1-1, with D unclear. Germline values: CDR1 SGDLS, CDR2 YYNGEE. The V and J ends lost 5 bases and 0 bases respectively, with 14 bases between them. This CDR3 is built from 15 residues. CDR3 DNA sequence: TGTGCCAGCAGATCGACCGGGGAAATGAACACTGAAGCTTTCTTT. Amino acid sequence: CASRSTGEMNTEAFF.

Written as DNA, the CDR3 is TGTGCCAGCAGCGATCGGACAGGGGGACACGAGCAGTACTTC. The encoded protein is CASSDRTGGHEQYF. This rearrangement joins TRBV5-6 to TRBJ2-7; 10 bases map to TRBD1. Trimming removed 4 bases from V and 5 bases from J; junction bases left unmatched: 6. The CDR3 is 14 amino acids. CDR1 SGHDT and CDR2 YYEEEE come from the germline V gene.

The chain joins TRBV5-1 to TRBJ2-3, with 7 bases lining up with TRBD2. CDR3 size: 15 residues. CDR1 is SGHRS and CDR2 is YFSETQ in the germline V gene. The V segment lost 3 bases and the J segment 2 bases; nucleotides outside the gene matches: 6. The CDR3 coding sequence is TGCGCCAGCAGCTCCGGGGGGTCTGACACAGATACGCAGTATTTT. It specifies CASSSGGSDTDTQYF.

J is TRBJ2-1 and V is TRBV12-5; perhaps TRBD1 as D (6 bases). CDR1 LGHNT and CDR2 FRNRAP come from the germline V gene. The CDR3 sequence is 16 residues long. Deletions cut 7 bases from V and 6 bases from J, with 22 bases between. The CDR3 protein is CASALGQLLKSNEQFF. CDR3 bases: TGTGCTAGTGCCCTCGGACAGCTGTTGAAGAGCAATGAGCAGTTCTTC.

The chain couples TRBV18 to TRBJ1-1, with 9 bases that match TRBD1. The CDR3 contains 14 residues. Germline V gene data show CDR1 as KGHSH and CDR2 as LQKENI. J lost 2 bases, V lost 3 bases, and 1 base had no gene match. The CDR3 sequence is CASSPGQGNTEAFF. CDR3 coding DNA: TGTGCCAGCTCACCGGGACAGGGCAACACTGAAGCTTTCTTT.

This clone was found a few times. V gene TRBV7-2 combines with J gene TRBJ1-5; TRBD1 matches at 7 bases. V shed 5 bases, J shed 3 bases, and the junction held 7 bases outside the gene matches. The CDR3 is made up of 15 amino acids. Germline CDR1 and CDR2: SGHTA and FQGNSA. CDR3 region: CASSQQTGFNQPQHF. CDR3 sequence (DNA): TGTGCCAGCAGCCAACAGACAGGGTTCAATCAGCCCCAGCATTTT.

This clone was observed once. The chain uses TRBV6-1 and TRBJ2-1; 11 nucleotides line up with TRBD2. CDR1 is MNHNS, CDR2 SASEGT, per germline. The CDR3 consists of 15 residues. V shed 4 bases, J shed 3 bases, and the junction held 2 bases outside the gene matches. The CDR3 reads CASSVLAGVYNEQFF. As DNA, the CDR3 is TGTGCCAGCAGTGTACTAGCGGGAGTCTACAATGAGCAGTTCTTC.

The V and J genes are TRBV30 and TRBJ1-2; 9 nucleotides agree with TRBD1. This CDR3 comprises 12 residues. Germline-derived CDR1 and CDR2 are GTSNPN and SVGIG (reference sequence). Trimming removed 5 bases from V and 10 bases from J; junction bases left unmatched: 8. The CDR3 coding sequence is TGTGCCTGGGGGGCGACAGGGGGGGACTACACCTTC. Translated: CAWGATGGDYTF.